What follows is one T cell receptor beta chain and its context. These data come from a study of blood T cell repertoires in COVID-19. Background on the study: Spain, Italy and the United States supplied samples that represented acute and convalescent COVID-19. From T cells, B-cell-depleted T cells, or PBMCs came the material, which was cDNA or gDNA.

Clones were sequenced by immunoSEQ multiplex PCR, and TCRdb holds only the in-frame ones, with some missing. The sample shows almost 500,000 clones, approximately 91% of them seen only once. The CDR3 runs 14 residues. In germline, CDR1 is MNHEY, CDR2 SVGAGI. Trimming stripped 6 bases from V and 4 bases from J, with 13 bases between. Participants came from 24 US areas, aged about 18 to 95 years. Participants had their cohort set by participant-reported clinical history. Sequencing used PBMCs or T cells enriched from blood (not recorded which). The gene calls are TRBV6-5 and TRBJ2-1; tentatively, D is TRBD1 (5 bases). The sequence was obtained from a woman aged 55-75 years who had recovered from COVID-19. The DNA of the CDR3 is TGTGCCAGCAGAAAGACAGAGCCTTACAATGAGCAGTTCTTC. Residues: CASRKTEPYNEQFF.